This T cell receptor (beta chain) emerged from a study of human T cells and chemical hapten exposure. Study-wide points: Large CDR3 similarity clusters arose significantly more often from expanded TCRs than from controls.

A remark on this clonotype: What it binds is unknown.

Germline CDR1 SGHDT, CDR2 YYEEEE. The CDR3 consists of 13 residues. V lost 7 bases to trimming and J lost 3 bases; unmatched junction nucleotides: 5. Per the original methods: Sampled TCR counts reached a median of 95,638 per sample, with values ranging from about 20,000 to 700,000. TCRdb analysed the RACE reads with MiXCR anew, one entry per CDR3 protein. The authors' filters were not applied to this entry. Among about 160,000 distinct CDR3 sequences listed, around a quarter were seen once. Stated time point: patch test 3, about 24 weeks after DPC sensitization. Treatment noted: therapeutic diphenylcyclopropenone sensitization with weekly scalp DPC.

The rearrangement joins TRBV5-6 to TRBJ2-3; 7 bases are shared with TRBD2. The source material was whole blood, sampled in connection with sensitization to the hapten diphenylcyclopropenone (DPC). This clonotype was obtained from a woman aged 18-30 years with alopecia areata. Some clones in this sample may be carry-over from other donors' samples. DNA for the CDR3: TGTGCCAGCCTTGCCGGGAGGACAGATACGCAGTATTTT. This codes for CASLAGRTDTQYF.